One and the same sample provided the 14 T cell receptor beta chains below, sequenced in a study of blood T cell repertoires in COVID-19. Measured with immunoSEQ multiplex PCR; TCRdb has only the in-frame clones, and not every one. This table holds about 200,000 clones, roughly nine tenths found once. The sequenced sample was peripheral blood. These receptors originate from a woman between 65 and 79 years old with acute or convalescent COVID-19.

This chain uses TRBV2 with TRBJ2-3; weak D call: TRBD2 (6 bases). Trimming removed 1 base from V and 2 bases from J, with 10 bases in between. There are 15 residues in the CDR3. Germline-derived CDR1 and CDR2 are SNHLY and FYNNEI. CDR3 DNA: TGTGCCAGCAGTGAAGTCGGCGGGACCACAGATACGCAGTATTTT. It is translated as CASSEVGGTTDTQYF.

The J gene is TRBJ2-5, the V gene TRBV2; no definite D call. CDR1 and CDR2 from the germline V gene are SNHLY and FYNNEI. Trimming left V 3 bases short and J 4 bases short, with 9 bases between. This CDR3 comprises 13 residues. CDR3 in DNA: TGTGCCAGCAGTGAGAGCTTCGTAGAGACCCAGTACTTC. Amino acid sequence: CASSESFVETQYF.

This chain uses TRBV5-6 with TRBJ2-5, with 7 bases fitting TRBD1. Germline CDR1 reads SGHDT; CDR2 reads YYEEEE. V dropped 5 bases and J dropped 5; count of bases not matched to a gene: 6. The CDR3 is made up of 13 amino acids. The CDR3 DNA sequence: TGTGCCAGCAGGATGGACAGGCGGGAGACCCAGTACTTC. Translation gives CASRMDRRETQYF.

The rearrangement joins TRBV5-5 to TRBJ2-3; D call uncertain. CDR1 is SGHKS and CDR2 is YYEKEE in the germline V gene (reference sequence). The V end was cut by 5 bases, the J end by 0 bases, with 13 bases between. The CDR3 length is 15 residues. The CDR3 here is CASSPGVTSTDTQYF. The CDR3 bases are TGTGCCAGCAGTCCGGGTGTTACTAGCACAGATACGCAGTATTTT.

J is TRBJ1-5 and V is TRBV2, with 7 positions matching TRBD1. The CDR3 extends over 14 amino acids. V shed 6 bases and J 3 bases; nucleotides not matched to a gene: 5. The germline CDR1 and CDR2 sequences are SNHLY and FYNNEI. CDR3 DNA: TGTGCCAGCAGCCGGGACAGCAACAATCAGCCCCAGCATTTT. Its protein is CASSRDSNNQPQHF.

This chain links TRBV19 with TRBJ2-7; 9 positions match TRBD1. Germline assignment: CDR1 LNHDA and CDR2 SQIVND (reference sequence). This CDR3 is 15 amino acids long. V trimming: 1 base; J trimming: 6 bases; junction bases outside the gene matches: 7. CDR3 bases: TGTGCCAGTAGTATAGGATCGGGACAGGGTGGCGAGCAGTACTTC. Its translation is CASSIGSGQGGEQYF.

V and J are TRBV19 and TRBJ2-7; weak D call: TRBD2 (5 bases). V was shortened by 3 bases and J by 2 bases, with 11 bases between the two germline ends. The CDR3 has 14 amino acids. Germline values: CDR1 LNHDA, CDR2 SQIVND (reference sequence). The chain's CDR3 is CASSIGLATYEQYF. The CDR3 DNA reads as TGTGCCAGTAGTATTGGGCTAGCCACCTACGAGCAGTACTTC. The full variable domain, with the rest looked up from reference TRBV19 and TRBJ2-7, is DGGITQSPKYLFRKEGQNVTLSCEQNLNHDAMYWYRQDPGQGLRLIYYSQIVNDFQKGDIAEGYSVSREKKESFPLTVTSAQKNPTAFYLCASSIGLATYEQYFGPGTRLTVT.

The CDR3 loop reads CASSNAGARLEAFF. The CDR3 nucleotides are TGTGCCAGTAGTAATGCTGGGGCGAGACTTGAAGCTTTCTTT. The chain links TRBV19 to TRBJ1-1; TRBD1 might be the D (5 bases). Germline V CDR1 and CDR2: LNHDA, SQIVND (reference sequence). The CDR3 contains 14 residues. The V end was cut by 4 bases, the J end by 7 bases, with 16 bases between.

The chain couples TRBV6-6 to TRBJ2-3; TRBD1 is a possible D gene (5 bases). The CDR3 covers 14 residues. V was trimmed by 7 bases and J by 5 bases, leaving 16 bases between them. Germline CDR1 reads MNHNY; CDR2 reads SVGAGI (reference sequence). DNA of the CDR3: TGTGCCAGCACCGACTTCCCGGACATAGATACGCAGTATTTT. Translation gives CASTDFPDIDTQYF.

CDR3 DNA: TGCGCCAGCAGCCAACCTGGGGGCATGACTGAAGCTTTCTTT. Residues: CASSQPGGMTEAFF. The genes are TRBV5-1 and TRBJ1-1; possible D gene TRBD1, 6 bases. The V gene lost 4 bases and the J gene lost 5 bases, with 15 bases spanning the gap. CDR1 is SGHRS and CDR2 is YFSETQ in the germline V gene. The CDR3 is 14 residues long.

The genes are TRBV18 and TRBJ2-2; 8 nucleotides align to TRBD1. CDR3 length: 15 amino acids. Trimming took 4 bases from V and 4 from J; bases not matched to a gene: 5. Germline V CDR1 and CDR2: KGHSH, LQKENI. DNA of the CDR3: TGTGCCAGCTCACTAGGACAGGGAGGCACCGGGGAGCTGTTTTTT. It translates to CASSLGQGGTGELFF.

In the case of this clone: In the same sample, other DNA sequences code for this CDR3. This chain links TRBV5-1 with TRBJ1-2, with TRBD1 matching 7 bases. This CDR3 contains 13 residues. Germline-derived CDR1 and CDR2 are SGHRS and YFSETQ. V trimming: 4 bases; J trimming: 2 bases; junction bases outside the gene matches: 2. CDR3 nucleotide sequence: TGCGCCAGCAGCAGGGACAGCAACTATGGCTACACCTTC. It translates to CASSRDSNYGYTF.

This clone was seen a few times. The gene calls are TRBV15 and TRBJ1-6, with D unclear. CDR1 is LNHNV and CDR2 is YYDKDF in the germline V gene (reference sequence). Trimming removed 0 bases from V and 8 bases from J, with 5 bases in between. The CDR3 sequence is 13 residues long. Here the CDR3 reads CATSREYYSPLHF. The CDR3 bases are TGTGCCACCAGCAGAGAATACTATTCACCCCTCCACTTT.

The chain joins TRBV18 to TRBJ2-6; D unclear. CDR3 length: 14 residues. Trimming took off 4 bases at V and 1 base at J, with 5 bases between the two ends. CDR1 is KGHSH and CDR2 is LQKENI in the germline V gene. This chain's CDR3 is CASSQESGANVLTF. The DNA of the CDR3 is TGTGCCAGCTCACAGGAGTCTGGGGCCAACGTCCTGACTTTC.